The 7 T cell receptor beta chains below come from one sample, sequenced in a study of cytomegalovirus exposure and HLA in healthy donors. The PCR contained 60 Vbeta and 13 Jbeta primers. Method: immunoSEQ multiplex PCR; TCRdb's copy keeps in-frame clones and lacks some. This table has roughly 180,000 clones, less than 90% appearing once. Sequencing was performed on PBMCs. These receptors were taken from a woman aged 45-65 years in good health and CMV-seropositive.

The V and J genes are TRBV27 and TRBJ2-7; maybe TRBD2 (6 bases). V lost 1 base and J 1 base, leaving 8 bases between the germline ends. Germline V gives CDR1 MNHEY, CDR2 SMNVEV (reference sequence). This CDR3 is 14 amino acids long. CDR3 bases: TGTGCCAGCAGTTTATATCGGGAGTCCTACGAGCAGTACTTC. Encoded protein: CASSLYRESYEQYF.

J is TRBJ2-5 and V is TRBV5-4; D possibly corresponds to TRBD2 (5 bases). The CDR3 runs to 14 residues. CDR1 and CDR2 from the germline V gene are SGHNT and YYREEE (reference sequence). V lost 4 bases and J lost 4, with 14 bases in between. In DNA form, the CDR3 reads TGTGCCAGCAGCCAAGCGCGGGCAGTAGAGACCCAGTACTTC. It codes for CASSQARAVETQYF.

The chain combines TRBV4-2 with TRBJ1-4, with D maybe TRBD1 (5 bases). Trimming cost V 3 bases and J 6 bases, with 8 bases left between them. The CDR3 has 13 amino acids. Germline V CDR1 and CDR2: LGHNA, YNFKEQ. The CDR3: CASSQGRDEKLFF. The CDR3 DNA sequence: TGTGCCAGCAGCCAGGGCAGGGATGAAAAACTGTTTTTT.

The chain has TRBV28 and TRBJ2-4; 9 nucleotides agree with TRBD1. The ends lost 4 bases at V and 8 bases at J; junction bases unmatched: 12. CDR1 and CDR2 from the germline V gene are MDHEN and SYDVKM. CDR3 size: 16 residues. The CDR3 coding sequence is TGTGCCAGCAGTTCAACTCACAGGGGGCTATTGGACATTCAGTACTTC. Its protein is CASSSTHRGLLDIQYF.

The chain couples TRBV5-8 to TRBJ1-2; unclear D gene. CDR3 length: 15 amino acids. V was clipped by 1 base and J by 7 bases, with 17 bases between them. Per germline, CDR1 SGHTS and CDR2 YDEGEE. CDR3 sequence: CASSLQTLRRSGYTF. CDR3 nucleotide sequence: TGTGCCAGCAGCTTGCAGACACTGAGGAGGTCTGGCTACACCTTC. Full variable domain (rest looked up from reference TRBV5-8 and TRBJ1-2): EAGVTQSPTHLIKTRGQQATLRCSPISGHTSVYWYQQALGLGLQFLLWYDEGEERNRGNFPPRFSGRQFPNYSSELNVNALELEDSALYLCASSLQTLRRSGYTFGSGTRLTVV.

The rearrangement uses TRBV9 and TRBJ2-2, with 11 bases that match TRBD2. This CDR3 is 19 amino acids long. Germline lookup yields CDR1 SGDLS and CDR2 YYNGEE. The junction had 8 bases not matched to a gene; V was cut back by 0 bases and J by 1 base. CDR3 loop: CASSVATSGRGGNTGELFF. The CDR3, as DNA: TGTGCCAGCAGCGTAGCTACTAGCGGGAGAGGGGGGAACACCGGGGAGCTGTTTTTT. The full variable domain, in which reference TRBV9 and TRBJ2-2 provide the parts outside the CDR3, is DSGVTQTPKHLITATGQRVTLRCSPRSGDLSVYWYQQSLDQGLQFLIQYYNGEERAKGNILERFSAQQFPDLHSELNLSSLELGDSALYFCASSVATSGRGGNTGELFFGEGSRLTVL.

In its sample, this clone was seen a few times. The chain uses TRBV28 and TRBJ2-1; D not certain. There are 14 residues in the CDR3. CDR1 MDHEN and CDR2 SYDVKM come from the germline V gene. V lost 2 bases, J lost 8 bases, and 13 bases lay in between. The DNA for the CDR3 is TGTGCCAGCAGTTTACCTCTAGGCGTCGATGAGCAGTTCTTC. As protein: CASSLPLGVDEQFF.